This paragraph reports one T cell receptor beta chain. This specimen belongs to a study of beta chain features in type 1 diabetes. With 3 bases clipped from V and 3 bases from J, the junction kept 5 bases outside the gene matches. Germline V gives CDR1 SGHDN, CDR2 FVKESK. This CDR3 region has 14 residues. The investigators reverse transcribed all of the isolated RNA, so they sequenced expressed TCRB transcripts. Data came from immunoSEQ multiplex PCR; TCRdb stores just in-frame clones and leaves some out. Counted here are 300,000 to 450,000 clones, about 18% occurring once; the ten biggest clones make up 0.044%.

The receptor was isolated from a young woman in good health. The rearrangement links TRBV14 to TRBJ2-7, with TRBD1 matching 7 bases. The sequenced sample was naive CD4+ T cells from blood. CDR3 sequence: CASSQTDRDYEQYF. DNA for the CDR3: TGTGCCAGCAGCCAGACAGACAGGGACTACGAGCAGTACTTC.